A selection of T cell receptor beta chains follows, all from one sample in a study of shared clonotypes between healthy human individuals. Data came from immunoSEQ multiplex PCR; TCRdb stores just in-frame clones and leaves some out. This table holds about 2.1 million clones, under 95% found once. What was sequenced was naive CD8+ T cells from PBMCs. All receptors derive from a man aged 18 to 35 in good health. Some clones in this sample may be carry-over from other donors' samples. The CDR3 runs from the conserved cysteine through the conserved F or W. The D gene is left open where the match is weak. Size is stated for part of the rows, as once, few or many counts, or as a class when the clone is expanded.

TRBV9,TRBJ2-1,TRBD2,-,CASRAGGYNEQFF,TGTGCCAGCAGAGCGGGAGGTTACAATGAGCAGTTCTTC
TRBV4-1,TRBJ1-1,-,-,CASSGQKNTEAFF,TGCGCCAGCAGCGGACAGAAGAACACTGAAGCTTTCTTT
TRBV28,TRBJ2-7,TRBD2,-,CASSLTSGLEQYF,TGTGCCAGCAGTCTGACTAGCGGCCTCGAGCAGTACTTC
TRBV28,TRBJ2-5,TRBD1,-,CASSLGRTGIPQETQYF,TGTGCCAGCAGTTTAGGTAGGACAGGTATCCCTCAAGAGACCCAGTACTTC
TRBV27,TRBJ1-5,-,-,CASSRSGSPQHF,TGTGCCAGCAGTCGATCCGGGTCGCCCCAGCATTTT
TRBV7-9,TRBJ1-1,TRBD1,-,CASSWDREAFF,TGTGCCAGCAGCTGGGACAGGGAAGCTTTCTTT
TRBV27,TRBJ2-1,-,-,CASSSHDTYNEQFF,TGTGCCAGCAGTTCACATGACACCTACAATGAGCAGTTCTTC
TRBV7-8,TRBJ2-5,-,once,CASSSSGPDQETQYF,TGTGCCAGCAGCTCATCGGGGCCAGATCAAGAGACCCAGTACTTC
TRBV5-6,TRBJ2-7,TRBD1,-,CASSFPWDRGVYEQYF,TGTGCCAGCAGCTTCCCGTGGGACAGGGGGGTATACGAGCAGTACTTC
TRBV4-1,TRBJ1-3,-,-,CASSQDPGRLSSGNTIYF,TGCGCCAGCAGCCAAGATCCAGGCAGGCTAAGCTCTGGAAACACCATATATTTT
TRBV28,TRBJ2-7,TRBD1,-,CASSFHVGTDPYEQYF,TGTGCCAGCAGCTTCCACGTAGGGACAGACCCTTACGAGCAGTACTTC
TRBV6-5,TRBJ1-4,-,once,CASRDIGALEKLFF,TGTGCCAGCAGAGACATTGGGGCTCTGGAAAAACTGTTTTTT
TRBV25-1,TRBJ1-2,TRBD1,-,CASSGVAGGTNYGYTF,TGTGCCAGCAGCGGTGTGGCAGGGGGGACTAACTATGGCTACACCTTC
TRBV5-8,TRBJ2-7,-,-,CASSLKGPSYEQYF,TGTGCCAGCAGCTTGAAGGGGCCTTCCTACGAGCAGTACTTC
TRBV13,TRBJ2-2,-,-,CASSQGRGELFF,TGTGCCAGCAGCCAGGGACGGGGGGAGCTGTTTTTT
TRBV7-2,TRBJ2-2,-,-,CASSLGKYTGELFF,TGTGCCAGCAGCCTGGGCAAATACACCGGGGAGCTGTTTTTT
TRBV5-6,TRBJ2-7,TRBD1,-,CASSGDSLYEQYF,TGTGCCAGCAGCGGGGACAGCCTCTACGAGCAGTACTTC
TRBV28,TRBJ1-2,-,-,CASSKGPYYGYTF,TGTGCCAGCAGTAAAGGGCCTTACTATGGCTACACCTTC
TRBV7-8,TRBJ2-1,TRBD2,-,CASSWGLAGNEQFF,TGTGCCAGCAGCTGGGGACTAGCGGGCAATGAGCAGTTCTTC
TRBV4-3,TRBJ2-7,-,-,CASSQVLGHPSYEQYF,TGCGCCAGCAGCCAAGTACTGGGACACCCTTCCTACGAGCAGTACTTC
TRBV28,TRBJ1-3,-,-,CASSLSGRISGNTIYF,TGTGCCAGCAGTTTATCCGGCAGGATCTCTGGAAACACCATATATTTT
TRBV9,TRBJ2-3,-,-,CASSPIPGAQYF,TGTGCCAGCAGCCCCATCCCAGGGGCGCAGTATTTT
TRBV4-1,TRBJ1-5,-,-,CASSQSTGLNQPQHF,TGCGCCAGCAGCCAGTCTACAGGCCTGAATCAGCCCCAGCATTTT
TRBV9,TRBJ2-7,TRBD2,-,CASSRTSGDEQYF,TGTGCCAGCAGCAGGACTAGCGGCGACGAGCAGTACTTC
TRBV5-4,TRBJ2-3,-,-,CASSGRTDTQYF,TGTGCCAGCAGCGGTCGCACAGATACGCAGTATTTT